This section outlines one TCR beta chain sequence together with its context. The data were obtained in a study of blood T cell repertoires in COVID-19. Study summary: The study drew acute and convalescent COVID-19 samples from the United States, Italy and Spain. From T cells, B-cell-depleted T cells, or PBMCs came the material, which was cDNA or gDNA.

There are 15 residues in the CDR3. Germline V gene data show CDR1 as GTSNPN and CDR2 as SVGIG (reference sequence). V trimming: 2 bases; J trimming: 11 bases; junction bases outside the gene matches: 14. Profiling relied on immunoSEQ multiplex PCR, and the TCRdb table lists in-frame clones only, not all of them. The profile covers roughly 230,000 clones, with about 83% appearing a single time and roughly 7.8% taken by the ten largest. The J gene is TRBJ1-1, the V gene TRBV30, with 10 positions matching TRBD1. The clonotype comes from a man aged 40-50 years with active or convalescent COVID-19. Sequencing was done on a sample of peripheral blood. The CDR3 sequence is CAWSLTGGAGDPAFF. In DNA, the CDR3 is TGTGCCTGGAGTCTGACAGGGGGCGCCGGGGATCCCGCTTTCTTT.